The entry below describes one T cell receptor (beta chain). This specimen comes from a study of blood T cell repertoires in COVID-19. TCRdb keeps only in-frame clones here, not all; method: immunoSEQ multiplex PCR. The sample includes roughly 340,000 clones, 80% to 90% seen only once; the top ten take 1.9%. With 5 bases clipped from V and 2 bases from J, the junction kept 8 bases outside the gene matches. The CDR3 consists of 16 residues. Germline V gene sequence: CDR1 SGHAT, CDR2 FQNNGV. Sequences were obtained from PBMCs or T cells enriched from blood (not recorded which). This sequence originates from a man aged 35 to 55 in a cohort exposed to, infected with or recovered from COVID-19 (not recorded which). V gene TRBV11-2 combines with J gene TRBJ2-1; 8 nucleotides match TRBD1. CDR3 protein: CASSRAGGITYNEQFF. The DNA of the CDR3 is TGTGCCAGCAGCCGAGCAGGGGGCATTACCTACAATGAGCAGTTCTTC.